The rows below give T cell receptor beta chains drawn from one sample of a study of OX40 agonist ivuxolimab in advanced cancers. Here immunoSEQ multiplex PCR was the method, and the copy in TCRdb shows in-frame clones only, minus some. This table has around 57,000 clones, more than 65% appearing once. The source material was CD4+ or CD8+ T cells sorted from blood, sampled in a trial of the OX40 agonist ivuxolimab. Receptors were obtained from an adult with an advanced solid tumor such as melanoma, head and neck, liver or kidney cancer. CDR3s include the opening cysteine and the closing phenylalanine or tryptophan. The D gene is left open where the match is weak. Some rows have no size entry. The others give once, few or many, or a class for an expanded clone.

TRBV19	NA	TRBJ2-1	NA	CASSITVNEGNEQFF	TGTGCCAGTAGTATTACGGTGAACGAAGGGAATGAGCAGTTCTTC
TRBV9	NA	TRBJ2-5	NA	CASSRSGPLGDQYF	TGTGCCAGCAGCCGGTCTGGGCCTCTCGGCGACCAGTACTTC
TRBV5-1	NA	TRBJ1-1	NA	CASSLEPGGDTEAFF	TGCGCCAGCAGCTTGGAGCCGGGGGGCGACACTGAAGCTTTCTTT
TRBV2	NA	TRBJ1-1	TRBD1	CASGPSRQGGEAFF	TGTGCCAGCGGGCCTTCTCGACAGGGTGGTGAAGCTTTCTTT
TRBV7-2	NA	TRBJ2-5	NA	CASSKDGRRQETQYF	TGTGCCAGCAGCAAGGACGGCAGGAGGCAAGAGACCCAGTACTTC
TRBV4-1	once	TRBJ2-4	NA	CASSHMGGVAKNIQYF	TGCGCCAGCAGCCACATGGGGGGAGTAGCCAAAAACATTCAGTACTTC
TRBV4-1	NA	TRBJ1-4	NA	CASSQDPPGDNEKLFF	TGCGCCAGCAGCCAAGATCCCCCAGGGGATAATGAAAAACTGTTTTTT
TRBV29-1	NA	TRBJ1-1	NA	CSVDRNTEAFF	TGCAGCGTTGACAGGAACACTGAAGCTTTCTTT
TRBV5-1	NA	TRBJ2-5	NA	CASSAKTTVETQYF	TGCGCCAGCAGCGCAAAAACCACAGTGGAGACCCAGTACTTC
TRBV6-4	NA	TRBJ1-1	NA	CASSDPELVVWGPCMNTEAFF	TGTGCCAGCAGTGACCCGGAACTGGTGGTGTGGGGGCCATGCATGAACACTGAAGCTTTCTTT
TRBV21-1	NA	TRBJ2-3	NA	CASSTKIKTPTDTQYF	TGTGCCAGCAGCACAAAGATCAAAACCCCCACAGATACGCAGTATTTT
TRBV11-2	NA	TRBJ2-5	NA	CASSSAQGEETQYF	TGTGCCAGCAGCTCCGCCCAGGGAGAAGAGACCCAGTACTTC
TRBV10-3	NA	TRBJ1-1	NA	CAISVATERGVLF	TGTGCCATCAGTGTCGCGACAGAACGGGGGGTTTTGTTT
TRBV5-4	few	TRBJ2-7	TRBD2	CASSSKREGRYEQYF	TGTGCCAGCAGCTCAAAGCGGGAGGGCCGGTACGAGCAGTACTTC
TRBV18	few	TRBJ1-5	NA	CASSLNINQPQHF	TGTGCCAGCTCGCTCAATATCAATCAGCCCCAGCATTTT
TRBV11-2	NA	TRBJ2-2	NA	CASSLVRGGELFF	TGTGCCAGCAGCTTAGTCAGGGGCGGGGAGCTGTTTTTT
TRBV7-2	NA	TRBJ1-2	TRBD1	CASSFPSTGDNYGYTF	TGTGCCAGCAGCTTCCCCTCAACAGGGGATAACTATGGCTACACCTTC
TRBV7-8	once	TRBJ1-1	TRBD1	CASSLSGGMNTEAFF	TGTGCCAGCAGCTTATCAGGGGGGATGAACACTGAAGCTTTCTTT
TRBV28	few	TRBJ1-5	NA	CASSSNLNQPQHF	TGTGCCAGCAGCTCGAACTTAAATCAGCCCCAGCATTTT
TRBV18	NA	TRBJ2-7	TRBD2	CASSQRTSGTYEQYF	TGTGCCAGCTCCCAACGGACTAGCGGGACGTACGAGCAGTACTTC
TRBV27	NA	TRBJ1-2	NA	CASSSQGFGYGYTF	TGTGCCAGCAGTTCTCAGGGCTTTGGCTATGGCTACACCTTC
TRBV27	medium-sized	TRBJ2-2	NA	CASSFITGELFF	TGTGCCAGCAGTTTCATCACCGGGGAGCTGTTTTTT
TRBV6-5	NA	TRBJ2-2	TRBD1	CASKIRTGVTGELFF	TGTGCCAGCAAAATACGGACAGGGGTTACCGGGGAGCTGTTTTTT
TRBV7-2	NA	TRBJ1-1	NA	CASSLRGHMNTEAFF	TGTGCCAGCAGCTTAAGGGGACACATGAACACTGAAGCTTTCTTT
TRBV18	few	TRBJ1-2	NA	CASSKGDGYTF	TGTGCCAGCTCAAAGGGGGACGGCTACACCTTC
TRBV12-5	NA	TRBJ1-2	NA	CASGTGASGYTF	TGTGCTAGTGGAACGGGGGCGAGCGGCTACACCTTC
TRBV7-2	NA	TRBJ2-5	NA	CASSILETQYF	TGTGCCAGCAGCATCCTAGAGACCCAGTACTTC
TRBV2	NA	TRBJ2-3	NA	CASSEEGLTDTQYF	TGTGCCAGCAGTGAAGAGGGTCTCACAGATACGCAGTATTTT
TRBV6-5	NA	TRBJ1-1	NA	CASSYSKADNEAFF	TGTGCCAGCAGTTACTCGAAGGCAGATAATGAAGCTTTCTTT
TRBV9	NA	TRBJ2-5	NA	CASSVGRSETQYF	TGTGCCAGCAGCGTAGGACGATCGGAGACCCAGTACTTC
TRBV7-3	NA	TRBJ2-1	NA	CASSQSRGRNEQFF	TGTGCCAGCAGCCAGTCCCGGGGGCGGAATGAGCAGTTCTTC
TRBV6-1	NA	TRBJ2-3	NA	CASSVLGTDTQYF	TGTGCCAGCAGTGTCCTGGGGACAGATACGCAGTATTTT
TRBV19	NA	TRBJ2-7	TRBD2	CASSSRTSGSYEQYF	TGTGCCAGTAGTTCACGGACTAGCGGCTCCTACGAGCAGTACTTC
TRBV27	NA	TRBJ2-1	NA	CASRVRGESYEQFF	TGTGCCAGTAGGGTGCGAGGGGAGTCGTATGAGCAGTTCTTC
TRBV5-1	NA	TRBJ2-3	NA	CASSLVGSDTQYF	TGCGCCAGCAGCTTGGTAGGGTCCGATACGCAGTATTTT
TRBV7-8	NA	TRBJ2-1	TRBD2	CASSLPRGTSGSSPYNEQFF	TGTGCCAGCAGCTTACCAAGGGGTACTAGCGGGAGCTCGCCTTACAATGAGCAGTTCTTC
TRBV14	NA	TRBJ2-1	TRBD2	CASSHLGLAGNEQFF	TGTGCCAGCAGCCATCTGGGACTAGCGGGCAATGAGCAGTTCTTC
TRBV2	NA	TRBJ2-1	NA	CASSGAGYDEQFF	TGTGCCAGCAGTGGGGCGGGATATGATGAGCAGTTCTTC
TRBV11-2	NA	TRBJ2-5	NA	CASSLGTQETQYF	TGTGCCAGCAGCTTAGGGACCCAAGAGACCCAGTACTTC
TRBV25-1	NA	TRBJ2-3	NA	CASSERRADTQYF	TGTGCCAGCAGTGAAAGGCGGGCAGATACGCAGTATTTT
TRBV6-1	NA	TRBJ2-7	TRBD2	CASRLAGWSSYEQYF	TGTGCCAGCAGGCTAGCGGGATGGAGCTCCTACGAGCAGTACTTC
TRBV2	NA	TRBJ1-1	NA	CASSGPIRDTEAFF	TGTGCCAGCAGCGGGCCCATCCGGGACACTGAAGCTTTCTTT
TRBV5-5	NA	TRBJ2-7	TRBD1	CASSLDGQGYEQYF	TGTGCCAGCAGCTTGGACGGACAGGGGTACGAGCAGTACTTC
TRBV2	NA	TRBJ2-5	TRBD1	CASSPPGQGAVGTQYF	TGTGCCAGCAGCCCTCCGGGACAGGGAGCTGTCGGGACCCAGTACTTC
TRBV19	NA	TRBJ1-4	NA	CASSMSGQEKLFF	TGTGCCAGTAGTATGAGCGGCCAAGAAAAACTGTTTTTT
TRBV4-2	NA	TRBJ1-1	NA	CASSQDQGGTEAFF	TGTGCCAGCAGCCAAGATCAAGGGGGCACTGAAGCTTTCTTT
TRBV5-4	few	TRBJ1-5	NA	CASSPRVFKPQHF	TGTGCCAGCAGCCCACGCGTCTTTAAGCCCCAGCATTTT
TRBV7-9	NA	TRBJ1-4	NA	CASSSPRAEANEKLFF	TGTGCCAGCAGCTCCCCACGGGCTGAGGCTAATGAAAAACTGTTTTTT
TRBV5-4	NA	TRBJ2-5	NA	CASSWPGETQYF	TGTGCCAGCAGCTGGCCGGGGGAGACCCAGTACTTC
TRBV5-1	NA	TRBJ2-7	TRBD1	CASSLGGTGGGEQYF	TGCGCCAGCAGCTTGGGCGGGACAGGTGGGGGCGAGCAGTACTTC
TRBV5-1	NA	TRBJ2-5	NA	CASSLAQGTFIQETQYF	TGCGCCAGCAGCTTGGCCCAGGGGACTTTTATCCAAGAGACCCAGTACTTC